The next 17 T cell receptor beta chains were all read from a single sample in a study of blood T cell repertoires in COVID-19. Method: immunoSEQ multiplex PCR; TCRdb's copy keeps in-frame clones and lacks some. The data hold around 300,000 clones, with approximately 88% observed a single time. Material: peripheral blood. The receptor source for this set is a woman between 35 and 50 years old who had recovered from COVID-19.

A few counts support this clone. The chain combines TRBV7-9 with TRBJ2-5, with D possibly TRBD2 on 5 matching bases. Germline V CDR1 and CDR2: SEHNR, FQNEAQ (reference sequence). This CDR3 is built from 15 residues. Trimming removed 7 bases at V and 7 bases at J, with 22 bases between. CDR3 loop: CASTPGSGGAGTQYF. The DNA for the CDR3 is TGTGCCAGCACCCCGGGGAGCGGAGGCGCCGGGACCCAGTACTTC.

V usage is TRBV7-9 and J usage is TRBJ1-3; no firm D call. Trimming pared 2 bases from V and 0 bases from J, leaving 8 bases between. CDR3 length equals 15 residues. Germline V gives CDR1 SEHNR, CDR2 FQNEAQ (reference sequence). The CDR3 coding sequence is TGTGCCAGCAGCTTATTTCCCAGCTCTGGAAACACCATATATTTT. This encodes CASSLFPSSGNTIYF.

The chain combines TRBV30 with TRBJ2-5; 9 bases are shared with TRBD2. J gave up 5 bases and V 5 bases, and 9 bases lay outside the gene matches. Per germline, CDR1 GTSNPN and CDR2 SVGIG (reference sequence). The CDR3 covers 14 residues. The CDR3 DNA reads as TGTGCCTGGGGACGGTTAGCGGGAGAGGAGACCCAGTACTTC. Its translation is CAWGRLAGEETQYF.

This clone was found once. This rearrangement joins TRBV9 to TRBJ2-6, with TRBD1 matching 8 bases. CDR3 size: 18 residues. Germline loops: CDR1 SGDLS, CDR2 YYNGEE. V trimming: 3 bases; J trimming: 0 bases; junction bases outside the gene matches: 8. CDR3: CASSAGQGSPSGANVLTF. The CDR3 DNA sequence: TGTGCCAGCAGCGCAGGACAGGGATCCCCCTCTGGGGCCAACGTCCTGACTTTC.

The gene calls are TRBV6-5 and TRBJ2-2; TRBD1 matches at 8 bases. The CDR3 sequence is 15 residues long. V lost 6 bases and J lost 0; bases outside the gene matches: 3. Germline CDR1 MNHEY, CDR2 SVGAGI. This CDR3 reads CASRGQGANTGELFF. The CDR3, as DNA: TGTGCCAGCAGAGGACAGGGCGCGAACACCGGGGAGCTGTTTTTT.

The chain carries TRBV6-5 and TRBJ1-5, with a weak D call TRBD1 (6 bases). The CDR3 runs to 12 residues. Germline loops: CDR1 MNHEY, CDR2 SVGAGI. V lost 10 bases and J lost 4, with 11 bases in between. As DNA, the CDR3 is TGTGCCACCAGAACAGGGAATCAGCCCCAGCATTTT. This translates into CATRTGNQPQHF.

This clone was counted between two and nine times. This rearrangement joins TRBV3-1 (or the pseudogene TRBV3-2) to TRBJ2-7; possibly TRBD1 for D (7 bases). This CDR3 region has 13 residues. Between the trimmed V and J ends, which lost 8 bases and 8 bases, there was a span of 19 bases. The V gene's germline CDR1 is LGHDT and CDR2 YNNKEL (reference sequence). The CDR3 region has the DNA TGTGCCAGCGTCGACGCGGGACAGTCTAAGCAGTACTTC. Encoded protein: CASVDAGQSKQYF.

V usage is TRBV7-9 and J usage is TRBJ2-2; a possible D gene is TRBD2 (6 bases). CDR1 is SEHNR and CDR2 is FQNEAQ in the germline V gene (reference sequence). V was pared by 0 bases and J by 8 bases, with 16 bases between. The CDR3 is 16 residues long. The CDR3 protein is CASSLAYPPGGGELFF. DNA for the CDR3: TGTGCCAGCAGCTTAGCCTATCCCCCCGGAGGGGGGGAGCTGTTTTTT.

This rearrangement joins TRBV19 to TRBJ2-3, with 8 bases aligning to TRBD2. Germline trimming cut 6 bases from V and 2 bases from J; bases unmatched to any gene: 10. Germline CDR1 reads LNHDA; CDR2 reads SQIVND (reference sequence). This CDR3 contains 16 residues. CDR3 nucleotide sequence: TGTGCCAGTAGCGGCGGGGCTAGCGGGCACACAGATACGCAGTATTTT. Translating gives CASSGGASGHTDTQYF.

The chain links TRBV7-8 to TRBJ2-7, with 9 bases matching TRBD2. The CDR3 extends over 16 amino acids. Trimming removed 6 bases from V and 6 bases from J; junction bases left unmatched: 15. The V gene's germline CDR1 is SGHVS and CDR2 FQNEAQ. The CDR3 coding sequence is TGTGCCAGCAGGCGGGGGGGCGGCCTTGGAGGATCCGAGCAGTACTTC. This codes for CASRRGGGLGGSEQYF.

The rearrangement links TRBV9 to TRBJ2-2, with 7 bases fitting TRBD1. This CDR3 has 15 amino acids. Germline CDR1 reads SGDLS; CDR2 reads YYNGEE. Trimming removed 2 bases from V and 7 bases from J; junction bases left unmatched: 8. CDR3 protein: CASSVSGTANGELFF. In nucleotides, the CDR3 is TGTGCCAGCAGCGTCTCCGGGACAGCAAACGGGGAGCTGTTTTTT. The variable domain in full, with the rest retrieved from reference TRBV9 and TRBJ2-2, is DSGVTQTPKHLITATGQRVTLRCSPRSGDLSVYWYQQSLDQGLQFLIQYYNGEERAKGNILERFSAQQFPDLHSELNLSSLELGDSALYFCASSVSGTANGELFFGEGSRLTVL.

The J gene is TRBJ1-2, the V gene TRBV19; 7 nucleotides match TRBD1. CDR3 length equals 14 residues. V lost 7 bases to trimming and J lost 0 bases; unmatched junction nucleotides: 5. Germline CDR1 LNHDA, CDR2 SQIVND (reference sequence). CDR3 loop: CASKPDRSNYGYTF. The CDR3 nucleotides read TGTGCCAGTAAGCCGGACAGGTCTAACTATGGCTACACCTTC.

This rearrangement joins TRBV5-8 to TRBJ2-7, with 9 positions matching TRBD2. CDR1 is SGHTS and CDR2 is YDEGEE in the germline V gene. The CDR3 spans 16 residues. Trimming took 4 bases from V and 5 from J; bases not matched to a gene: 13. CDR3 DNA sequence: TGTGCCAGCAGCCCGGGGGTGGGACTAGCCCGGGACGAGCAGTACTTC. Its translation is CASSPGVGLARDEQYF. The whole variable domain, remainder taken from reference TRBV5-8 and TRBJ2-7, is EAGVTQSPTHLIKTRGQQATLRCSPISGHTSVYWYQQALGLGLQFLLWYDEGEERNRGNFPPRFSGRQFPNYSSELNVNALELEDSALYLCASSPGVGLARDEQYFGPGTRLTVT.

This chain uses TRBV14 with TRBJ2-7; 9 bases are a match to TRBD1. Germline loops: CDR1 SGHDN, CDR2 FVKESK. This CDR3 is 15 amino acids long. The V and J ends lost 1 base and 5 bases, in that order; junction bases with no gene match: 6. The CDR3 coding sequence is TGTGCCAGCAGCCAAGGGACAGGGGTTGTTCACGAGCAGTACTTC. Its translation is CASSQGTGVVHEQYF. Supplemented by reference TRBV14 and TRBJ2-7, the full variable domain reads EAGVTQFPSHSVIEKGQTVTLRCDPISGHDNLYWYRRVMGKEIKFLLHFVKESKQDESGMPNNRFLAERTGGTYSTLKVQPAELEDSGVYFCASSQGTGVVHEQYFGPGTRLTVT.

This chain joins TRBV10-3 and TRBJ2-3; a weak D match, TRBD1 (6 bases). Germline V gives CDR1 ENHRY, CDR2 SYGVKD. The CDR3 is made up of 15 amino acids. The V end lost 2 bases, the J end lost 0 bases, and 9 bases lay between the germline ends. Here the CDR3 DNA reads TGTGCCATCAGTGAGGGGGGCAGAAGCACAGATACGCAGTATTTT. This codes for CAISEGGRSTDTQYF.

The chain's CDR3 is CASSQDARNEQYF. The CDR3 bases are TGCGCCAGCAGCCAAGATGCCAGAAACGAGCAGTACTTC. The chain has TRBV4-1 and TRBJ2-7, with D uncertain. Trimming took 0 bases from V and 5 from J, leaving 8 bases between them. The length of the CDR3 is 13 residues. The V gene's germline CDR1 is MGHRA and CDR2 YSYEKL.

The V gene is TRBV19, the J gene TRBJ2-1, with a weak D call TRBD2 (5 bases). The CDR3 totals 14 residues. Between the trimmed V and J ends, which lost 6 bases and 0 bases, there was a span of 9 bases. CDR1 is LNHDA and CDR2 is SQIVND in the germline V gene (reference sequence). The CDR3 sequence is CASRWESSYNEQFF. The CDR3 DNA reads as TGTGCCAGTAGGTGGGAGAGCTCCTACAATGAGCAGTTCTTC.